This T cell receptor (beta chain) was found in a study of technical replicates of blood from a few donors. CDR1 is SGHNT and CDR2 is YENEEA in the germline V gene. The CDR3 is made up of 14 amino acids. With 4 bases clipped from V and 5 bases from J, the junction kept 4 bases outside the gene matches. TCRdb's copy holds only in-frame clones and misses some; the assay was immunoSEQ multiplex PCR. The table lists roughly 71,000 clones, less than 97% of them singletons. J is TRBJ2-2 and V is TRBV11-3; 7 bases are shared with TRBD1. The TCR originated in a human donor in good health. Sequencing was carried out using T cells isolated from PBMCs. Here the CDR3 reads CASSSRQGTGELFF. CDR3 DNA: TGTGCCAGCAGCTCTCGACAGGGAACCGGGGAGCTGTTTTTT.